Listed below are T cell receptor beta chains from one sample, sequenced in a study of beta chain features in type 1 diabetes. This table comes from immunoSEQ multiplex PCR, and its TCRdb copy is limited to in-frame clones, with some not included. This table has some 270,000 clones, 11% appearing once. Sequencing was carried out using naive CD4+ T cells from blood. Receptor source: a man aged 25 to 45 with type 1 diabetes. The CDR3 runs from the conserved cysteine through the conserved F or W. The D gene is left open where the match is weak. Size tells how often a clone was seen (once, few, many) or the class of an expanded clone, and some rows leave it out.

v_call: TRBV18; clone_size: .; j_call: TRBJ1-6; d_call: TRBD1; cdr3_nt: TGTGCCAGCTCACCAACAGGGGACAATTCACCCCTCCACTTT; cdr3_aa: CASSPTGDNSPLHF
v_call: TRBV7-9; clone_size: few; j_call: TRBJ1-5; d_call: .; cdr3_nt: TGTGCCAGCAGCCTCGCGGGGAGCAATCAGCCCCAGCATTTT; cdr3_aa: CASSLAGSNQPQHF
v_call: TRBV11-2; clone_size: few; j_call: TRBJ1-2; d_call: TRBD1; cdr3_nt: TGTGCCAGCAGCGCGGACAGGGCCTATGGCTACACCTTC; cdr3_aa: CASSADRAYGYTF
v_call: TRBV28; clone_size: few; j_call: TRBJ2-7; d_call: TRBD1; cdr3_nt: TGTGCCAGCCTCGGGACAGGCACCTACGAGCAGTACTTC; cdr3_aa: CASLGTGTYEQYF
v_call: TRBV15; clone_size: .; j_call: TRBJ1-4; d_call: .; cdr3_nt: TGTGCCACCAGCAGAGATCTGGGGGGACTGTTTTTT; cdr3_aa: CATSRDLGGLFF
v_call: TRBV4-2; clone_size: few; j_call: TRBJ2-2; d_call: .; cdr3_nt: TGTGCCAGCAGCCAAGAAGGGGAGGACCGGAGGGGCGGGGAGCTGTTTTTT; cdr3_aa: CASSQEGEDRRGGELFF
v_call: TRBV7-2; clone_size: few; j_call: TRBJ1-1; d_call: TRBD1; cdr3_nt: TGTGCCAGCAGCCCGCGGACAGGGTGGGAGGGCACTGAAGCTTTCTTT; cdr3_aa: CASSPRTGWEGTEAFF
v_call: TRBV29-1; clone_size: .; j_call: TRBJ2-5; d_call: TRBD2; cdr3_nt: TGCAGCGTTGAAAAGTTAATGAGCGGGGGGGCATCGGAGACCCAGTACTTC; cdr3_aa: CSVEKLMSGGASETQYF
v_call: TRBV5-1; clone_size: .; j_call: TRBJ2-1; d_call: TRBD2; cdr3_nt: TGCGCCAGCAGCTTGGAGGTAGCGGGGGGCTACAATGAGCAGTTCTTC; cdr3_aa: CASSLEVAGGYNEQFF
v_call: TRBV27; clone_size: .; j_call: TRBJ1-5; d_call: TRBD1; cdr3_nt: TGTGCCAGCAGTCAGCAGGGACAGGGGGATTTGAGGGATCAGCCCCAGCATTTT; cdr3_aa: CASSQQGQGDLRDQPQHF
v_call: TRBV4-1; clone_size: few; j_call: TRBJ1-2; d_call: TRBD1; cdr3_nt: TGCGCCAGCAGCCATCAACCCGGGACAGGGGGTGGCTACACCTTC; cdr3_aa: CASSHQPGTGGGYTF
v_call: TRBV9; clone_size: .; j_call: TRBJ1-2; d_call: TRBD1; cdr3_nt: TGTGCCAGCAGCACCCTACAGGGGAGCTATGGCTACACCTTC; cdr3_aa: CASSTLQGSYGYTF
v_call: TRBV15; clone_size: .; j_call: TRBJ2-7; d_call: .; cdr3_nt: TGTGCCACCAGCAGAGCAGGGAAGGTTAGCGAGCAGTACTTC; cdr3_aa: CATSRAGKVSEQYF
v_call: TRBV23-1; clone_size: .; j_call: TRBJ2-2; d_call: .; cdr3_nt: TGCGCCAGCAGTCAATCGCCTCTTGACAGGTCATCCTACACCGGGGAGCTGTTTTTT; cdr3_aa: CASSQSPLDRSSYTGELFF
v_call: TRBV5-1; clone_size: .; j_call: TRBJ2-3; d_call: .; cdr3_nt: TGCGCCAGCAGCGTCGGACAGAGCACAGATACGCAGTATTTT; cdr3_aa: CASSVGQSTDTQYF
v_call: TRBV29-1; clone_size: .; j_call: TRBJ2-7; d_call: .; cdr3_nt: TGCAGCGTTGCTAACAGGTCCTACGAGCAGTACTTC; cdr3_aa: CSVANRSYEQYF
v_call: TRBV18; clone_size: .; j_call: TRBJ2-3; d_call: .; cdr3_nt: TGTGCCAGCTCACCACTACGGGTCGATACGCAGTATTTT; cdr3_aa: CASSPLRVDTQYF
v_call: TRBV2; clone_size: .; j_call: TRBJ1-2; d_call: TRBD1; cdr3_nt: TGTGCCAGCAGTCAACAGGGGTCTGGCTACACCTTC; cdr3_aa: CASSQQGSGYTF
v_call: TRBV9; clone_size: .; j_call: TRBJ2-3; d_call: .; cdr3_nt: TGTGCCAGCAGCCAGGACTATTCTAGCACAGATACGCAGTATTTT; cdr3_aa: CASSQDYSSTDTQYF
v_call: TRBV30; clone_size: few; j_call: TRBJ2-5; d_call: TRBD2; cdr3_nt: TGTGCCTGGAGTGTACAGGAGCTAGCGGGGGTTGAGACCCAGTACTTC; cdr3_aa: CAWSVQELAGVETQYF
v_call: TRBV19; clone_size: .; j_call: TRBJ1-2; d_call: TRBD1; cdr3_nt: TGTGCCAGTAGTATTAAGGTCCTCTCAGGGGGATCCCGAGGCTACACCTTC; cdr3_aa: CASSIKVLSGGSRGYTF
v_call: TRBV29-1; clone_size: few; j_call: TRBJ2-3; d_call: TRBD1; cdr3_nt: TGCAGCGTTGTAAGTCCCCTGATTGGACAGGCGAATTTT; cdr3_aa: CSVVSPLIGQANF
v_call: TRBV7-8; clone_size: .; j_call: TRBJ2-7; d_call: TRBD2; cdr3_nt: TGTGCCAGCAGCCGGGGGACTAGCGGGGACACCTACGAGCAGTACTTC; cdr3_aa: CASSRGTSGDTYEQYF
v_call: TRBV30; clone_size: .; j_call: TRBJ1-4; d_call: .; cdr3_nt: TGTGCCTGGAGTGTACAGGGTGGAGGAGAAAAACTGTTTTTT; cdr3_aa: CAWSVQGGGEKLFF